This entry lists 7 T cell receptor beta chains sequenced from one sample in a study of blood T cells in healthy people across ages. Next came a second PCR, run for roughly 7 to 12 cycles, which used a sample-barcoded 5' primer along with a J-beta primer mix. TCRdb used MiXCR to reprocess the 5' RACE reads, holding one entry per CDR3 protein. The sample holds 380,000 or so distinct CDR3 sequences, about 55% seen once. Sequenced input: blood. The receptors stem from a man in his sixties in good health.

This chain links TRBV30 with TRBJ2-5; possibly TRBD2 for D (7 bases). Trimming stripped 5 bases from V and 11 bases from J, with 24 bases between. This CDR3 is 14 amino acids long. The germline gives CDR1 GTSNPN, CDR2 SVGIG (reference sequence). The CDR3 coding sequence is TGTGCCTGGTCACGCGGGGGCTCCTACAATGAGCAGTACTTC. Encoded protein: CAWSRGGSYNEQYF.

This chain links TRBV20-1 with TRBJ2-1; 9 bases are shared with TRBD2. Trimming at V came to 0 bases and at J to 6 bases, leaving 12 bases not matched to a gene. The germline V gene has CDR1 DFQATT and CDR2 SNEGSKA (reference sequence). The CDR3 is 17 residues long. The CDR3 reads CSARDTTTSGPFNEQFF. In DNA form, the CDR3 reads TGCAGTGCTAGAGACACAACGACTAGCGGACCTTTCAATGAGCAGTTCTTC.

The table lists this clonotype with a few counts. The CDR3 nucleotides are TGTGCCAGCAGCCCGTGGGCAGTCCACGAGCAGTACTTC. It specifies CASSPWAVHEQYF. The chain links TRBV11-2 to TRBJ2-7; D is undetermined. Deletions cut 5 bases from V and 5 bases from J, with 13 bases between. The V gene's germline CDR1 is SGHAT and CDR2 FQNNGV. The CDR3 loop spans 13 amino acids.

This chain links TRBV28 with TRBJ2-7, with unresolved D. The closer fit of TRBJ2-5 to the DNA end suggests the J call may be wrong. Germline CDR1 MDHEN, CDR2 SYDVKM. CDR3 length equals 13 residues. This CDR3 reads CASKPAVSGTQYF. The CDR3 nucleotides are TGTGCCAGCAAGCCGGCGGTCTCGGGGACCCAGTACTTC.

This clonotype appeared many times. The chain joins TRBV30 to TRBJ1-1; possible D gene TRBD1, 6 bases. Germline CDR1 and CDR2: GTSNPN and SVGIG (reference sequence). Trimming left V 7 bases short and J 3 bases short, with 9 bases between. CDR3 length: 11 amino acids. The CDR3 sequence: CAFTGYTEAFF. The CDR3 bases are TGTGCCTTCACAGGGTACACTGAAGCTTTCTTT.

The chain uses TRBV6-5 and TRBJ2-1; the D gene could be TRBD1 or TRBD2 (5 bases each). Germline CDR1 reads MNHEY; CDR2 reads SVGAGI. V gave up 5 bases and J gave up 2 bases, with 16 bases separating them. This CDR3 region has 16 residues. The CDR3 region has the DNA TGTGCCAGCAGTCCCTTGAGGGACCTCGCCTACAATGAGCAGTTCTTC. Translated, it gives CASSPLRDLAYNEQFF.

V gene TRBV7-8 combines with J gene TRBJ2-5; 7 nucleotides match TRBD1. Trimming cost V 5 bases and J 1 base; bases outside gene matches: 7. In germline, CDR1 is SGHVS, CDR2 FQNEAQ. The CDR3 sequence is 15 residues long. The CDR3 sequence is CASSPGQVPQETQYF. The DNA of the CDR3 is TGTGCCAGCAGCCCCGGACAGGTCCCCCAAGAGACCCAGTACTTC.